Shown below are 21 T cell receptor beta chains from a single sample sequenced in a study of CD8 T cells in Susac syndrome. Random hexamers served to reverse transcribe about 0.45 to 1 ug RNA. From the immunoSEQ multiplex PCR reads, TCRdb called clonotypes with MiXCR, one entry per CDR3 protein. The table records over 150,000 distinct CDR3 sequences, about 95% of them present only once. Sequences were obtained from CD4+ T cells from PBMCs. Receptors were obtained from a human donor with Susac syndrome.

The rearrangement uses TRBV3-1 and TRBJ1-2; D is undetermined. This CDR3 contains 14 residues. V lost 0 bases to trimming and J lost 4 bases, with 9 bases between them. Germline V gives CDR1 LGHDT, CDR2 YNNKEL (reference sequence). CDR3 coding DNA: TGTGCCAGCAGCCAAGAGAGTATATCCTATGGCTACACCTTC. Residues: CASSQESISYGYTF.

The rearrangement links TRBV20-1 to TRBJ2-5; tentative D call: TRBD1 (6 bases). The CDR3 has 15 residues. From germline, CDR1 is DFQATT and CDR2 SNEGSKA (reference sequence). Trimming took off 0 bases at V and 3 bases at J, with 14 bases between the two ends. The CDR3 loop reads CSARDLRQAEETQYF. The DNA of the CDR3 is TGCAGTGCTAGAGACCTCAGACAGGCAGAAGAGACCCAGTACTTC.

The V gene is TRBV5-4, the J gene TRBJ2-3, with 7 nucleotides matching TRBD2. This CDR3 is built from 16 residues. The V segment lost 4 bases and the J segment 4 bases; nucleotides outside the gene matches: 12. Germline CDR1 reads SGHNT; CDR2 reads YYREEE (reference sequence). The CDR3 nucleotides read TGTGCCAGCAGCCCGAAGGGCGGGGGAGGGGCAGATACGCAGTATTTT. Translated, it gives CASSPKGGGGADTQYF.

V usage is TRBV6-4 and J usage is TRBJ1-5; the D gene is possibly TRBD1 (5 bases). The V gene's germline CDR1 is MRHNA and CDR2 SNTAGT. The V gene lost 5 bases and the J gene lost 3 bases, with 17 bases spanning the gap. The CDR3 runs 16 residues. CDR3 region: CASSPIGARYNQPQHF. The CDR3 DNA sequence: TGTGCCAGCAGTCCAATCGGGGCCCGTTACAATCAGCCCCAGCATTTT.

The CDR3 protein is CASSWGRNTEAFF. CDR3 nucleotides: TGTGCCAGCAGTTGGGGACGGAACACTGAAGCTTTCTTT. The rearrangement joins TRBV2 to TRBJ1-1; TRBD1 might be the D (5 bases). The CDR3 length is 13 residues. Germline CDR1 is SNHLY and CDR2 is FYNNEI. With 5 bases removed from V and 1 base from J, the gap between germline ends came to 8 bases.

The chain combines TRBV5-1 with TRBJ1-2; no firm D call. Germline V gene sequence: CDR1 SGHRS, CDR2 YFSETQ. Trimming pared 4 bases from V and 8 bases from J, leaving 21 bases between. The CDR3 is made up of 15 amino acids. In DNA, the CDR3 is TGCGCCAGCAGCGTGATTGTTGGACCGCCCTCAGGCTACACCTTC. Amino acids: CASSVIVGPPSGYTF. Full variable domain (outside the CDR3, taken from reference TRBV5-1 and TRBJ1-2): KAGVTQTPRYLIKTRGQQVTLSCSPISGHRSVSWYQQTPGQGLQFLFEYFSETQRNKGNFPGRFSGRQFSNSRSEMNVSTLELGDSALYLCASSVIVGPPSGYTFGSGTRLTVV.

V gene TRBV10-3 combines with J gene TRBJ1-5; a possible D gene is TRBD1 (5 bases). V lost 10 bases and J 3 bases, leaving 10 bases between the germline ends. Germline V gives CDR1 ENHRY, CDR2 SYGVKD. There are 12 residues in the CDR3. The CDR3: CASRGTNQPQHF. Written as DNA, the CDR3 is TGTGCCAGCCGTGGGACCAATCAGCCCCAGCATTTT.

The chain joins TRBV2 to TRBJ1-1; no clear D. V dropped 11 bases and J dropped 0 bases, with 13 bases sitting between them. Germline CDR1 SNHLY, CDR2 FYNNEI. The CDR3 extends over 13 amino acids. The CDR3 is CAAQLELNTEAFF. In DNA form, the CDR3 reads TGTGCCGCCCAGCTAGAGTTGAACACTGAAGCTTTCTTT.

The chain recombines TRBV7-9 with TRBJ1-4; D is ambiguous. The CDR3 loop spans 15 amino acids. The V gene lost 5 bases and the J gene lost 6 bases, with 16 bases spanning the gap. CDR1 SEHNR and CDR2 FQNEAQ come from the germline V gene (reference sequence). CDR3 sequence (DNA): TGTGCCAGCAGCCAAGAGTCGACCCGCCATGAAAAACTGTTTTTT. This codes for CASSQESTRHEKLFF.

This chain links TRBV20-1 with TRBJ2-1; TRBD2 aligns across 12 bases. V lost 5 bases to trimming and J lost 3 bases; unmatched junction nucleotides: 8. The CDR3 spans 16 residues. Germline V lookup: CDR1 DFQATT, CDR2 SNEGSKA (reference sequence). In DNA form, the CDR3 reads TGCAGTGCTCACAAGACTAGCGGGAGTGACTACAATGAGCAGTTCTTC. Protein: CSAHKTSGSDYNEQFF.

The genes are TRBV18 and TRBJ2-5, with 7 bases lining up with TRBD2. V lost 3 bases to trimming and J lost 0 bases; unmatched junction nucleotides: 7. This CDR3 comprises 16 residues. In germline, CDR1 is KGHSH, CDR2 LQKENI. CDR3 bases: TGTGCCAGCTCACCGGCCGGGACTACGTACCAAGAGACCCAGTACTTC. The encoded protein is CASSPAGTTYQETQYF.

This clonotype appeared a single time. This chain links TRBV6-5 with TRBJ1-1; tentatively, D is TRBD1 (5 bases). V lost 5 bases and J lost 4, with 11 bases in between. The CDR3 runs to 13 residues. Germline V gives CDR1 MNHEY, CDR2 SVGAGI. The CDR3 region has the DNA TGTGCCAGCAGTCTCCAGAGGGGCACTGAAGCTTTCTTT. This encodes CASSLQRGTEAFF.

The V gene is TRBV19, the J gene TRBJ2-1, with 7 bases matching TRBD1. This CDR3 region has 15 residues. The germline V gene encodes CDR1 LNHDA and CDR2 SQIVND (reference sequence). V lost 4 bases, J lost 4 bases, and 7 bases stayed unmatched. The DNA of the CDR3 is TGTGCCAGTAGTAGAGGGGGCCAAACTTACAATGAGCAGTTCTTC. Translated: CASSRGGQTYNEQFF.

This chain links TRBV30 with TRBJ2-7, with D perhaps TRBD2 (6 bases). The CDR3 length is 17 residues. Germline CDR1 reads GTSNPN; CDR2 reads SVGIG (reference sequence). The V end lost 3 bases, the J end lost 6 bases, and 27 bases lay between the germline ends. CDR3 nucleotides: TGTGCCTGGAGAAAAAAACCTGCCCGCCTAGCGCAGGGCGAGCAGTACTTC. Translation gives CAWRKKPARLAQGEQYF.

The J gene is TRBJ2-1, the V gene TRBV30; TRBD2 aligns across 10 bases. CDR1 and CDR2 (germline): GTSNPN, SVGIG (reference sequence). J was trimmed by 11 bases and V by 1 base; bases with no gene match: 2. The CDR3 is 12 residues long. In DNA, the CDR3 is TGTGCCTGGAGTGCGGGACTAGCGAAGCAGTTCTTC. Its translation: CAWSAGLAKQFF.

This chain uses TRBV27 with TRBJ2-7; the match to TRBD1 covers 11 bases. Germline V gene lookup returns CDR1 MNHEY and CDR2 SMNVEV (reference sequence). Unmatched junction bases numbered 11, after V lost 2 bases and J lost 5 bases. The CDR3 is 17 residues long. In nucleotides, the CDR3 is TGTGCCAGCAGTTTAGTCGGGACAGGGGGTGGAAAGGACGAGCAGTACTTC. Its translation: CASSLVGTGGGKDEQYF.

The gene calls are TRBV18 and TRBJ2-3, with TRBD1 matching 8 bases. Germline V lookup: CDR1 KGHSH, CDR2 LQKENI. This CDR3 spans 16 amino acids. V dropped 3 bases and J dropped 0; count of bases not matched to a gene: 5. CDR3 nucleotide sequence: TGTGCCAGCTCACCGCTCGGGACAGGAAGCACAGATACGCAGTATTTT. The encoded protein is CASSPLGTGSTDTQYF.

There are a few counts of this clonotype. The rearrangement uses TRBV20-1 and TRBJ2-7, with TRBD2 as a possible D gene (5 bases). The V and J ends lost 1 base and 6 bases respectively, with 10 bases between them. CDR3 length equals 12 residues. Germline V CDR1 and CDR2: DFQATT, SNEGSKA (reference sequence). CDR3: CSARGLALEQYF. CDR3 coding DNA: TGCAGTGCTAGAGGTCTAGCACTCGAGCAGTACTTC.

The V and J genes are TRBV12-5 and TRBJ1-1; possible D gene TRBD1, 5 bases. CDR1 is LGHNT and CDR2 is FRNRAP in the germline V gene. The CDR3 sequence is 13 residues long. Trimming removed 0 bases from V and 5 bases from J, with 7 bases in between. The CDR3: CASGLVRGTEAFF. DNA for the CDR3: TGTGCTAGTGGTTTGGTACGGGGGACTGAAGCTTTCTTT.

The genes are TRBV19 and TRBJ1-1; D not certain. Germline-derived CDR1 and CDR2 are LNHDA and SQIVND (reference sequence). The length of the CDR3 is 14 residues. V was cut by 1 base and J by 4 bases, with 10 bases left in between. The CDR3 reads CASSIGDRRTEAFF. For the CDR3, the DNA is TGTGCCAGTAGTATAGGTGACCGGCGCACTGAAGCTTTCTTT.

V is TRBV6-2 or TRBV6-3 and J is TRBJ2-3, with D unresolved. V was cut by 2 bases and J by 6 bases, with 12 bases left in between. The CDR3 length is 14 residues. Germline CDR1 is MNHEY and CDR2 is SVGEGT. In DNA form, the CDR3 reads TGTGCCAGCAGTTACCGCCTAAGCAAGGATACGCAGTATTTT. It codes for CASSYRLSKDTQYF.